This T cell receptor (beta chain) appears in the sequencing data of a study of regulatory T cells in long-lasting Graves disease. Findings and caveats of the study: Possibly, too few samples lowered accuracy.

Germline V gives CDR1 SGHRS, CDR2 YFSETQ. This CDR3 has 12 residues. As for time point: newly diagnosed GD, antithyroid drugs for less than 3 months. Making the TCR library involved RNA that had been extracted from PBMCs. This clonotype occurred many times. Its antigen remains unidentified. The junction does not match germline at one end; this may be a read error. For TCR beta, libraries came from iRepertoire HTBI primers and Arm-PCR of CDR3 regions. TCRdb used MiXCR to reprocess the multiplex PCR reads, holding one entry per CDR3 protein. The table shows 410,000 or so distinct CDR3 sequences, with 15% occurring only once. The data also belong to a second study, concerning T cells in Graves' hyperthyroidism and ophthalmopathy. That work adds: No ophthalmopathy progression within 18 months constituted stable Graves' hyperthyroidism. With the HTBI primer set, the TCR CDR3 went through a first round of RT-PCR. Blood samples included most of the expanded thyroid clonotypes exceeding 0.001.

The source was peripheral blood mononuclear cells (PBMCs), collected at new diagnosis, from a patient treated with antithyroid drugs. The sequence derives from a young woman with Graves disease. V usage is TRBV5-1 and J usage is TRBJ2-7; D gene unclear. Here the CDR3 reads CASSLDGIEEYF. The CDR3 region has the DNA TGCGCCAGCAGCTTGGATGGGATCGAGGAGTACTTC. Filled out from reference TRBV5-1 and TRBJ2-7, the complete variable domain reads KAGVTQTPRYLIKTRGQQVTLSCSPISGHRSVSWYQQTPGQGLQFLFEYFSETQRNKGNFPGRFSGRQFSNSRSEMNVSTLELGDSALYLCASSLDGIEEYFGPGTRLTVT.